These 10 T cell receptor beta chains came from one sample sequenced in a study of cytomegalovirus exposure and HLA in healthy donors. This PCR relied on a set of 60 Vbeta primers and 13 Jbeta primers. Clones were read by immunoSEQ multiplex PCR, and TCRdb kept only the in-frame ones, dropping some. The data show over 95,000 clones, 82% seen once. Source material: PBMCs. The receptors stem from a young woman in good health and CMV-seronegative.

The genes are TRBV25-1 and TRBJ1-1, with a weak D call TRBD1 (6 bases). The CDR3 loop spans 15 amino acids. The V end was cut by 6 bases, the J end by 7 bases, with 21 bases between. The germline CDR1 and CDR2 sequences are MGHDK and SYGVNS. CDR3 DNA: TGTGCCAGCAGATTCGAAGGGGGGGCGCATCTTGAAGCTTTCTTT. Its translation is CASRFEGGAHLEAFF.

The V call is TRBV27, the J call TRBJ1-5; D may be TRBD1 (5 bases). The V end lost 5 bases, the J end lost 5 bases, and 13 bases lay between the germline ends. The CDR3 consists of 14 residues. Germline V gene data show CDR1 as MNHEY and CDR2 as SMNVEV (reference sequence). CDR3 in amino acids: CASSPRTGDQPQHF. Written as DNA, the CDR3 is TGTGCCAGCAGTCCCCGTACAGGAGATCAGCCCCAGCATTTT.

This chain uses TRBV11-2 with TRBJ1-2; the D is unclear. The CDR3 contains 12 residues. The germline gives CDR1 SGHAT, CDR2 FQNNGV. V was shortened by 7 bases and J by 7 bases, with 13 bases between the two germline ends. The chain's CDR3 is CASTIGSFGYTF. For the CDR3, the DNA is TGTGCCAGCACCATTGGTAGTTTTGGCTACACCTTC.

The CDR3 protein is CASSTDRGLFF. CDR3 bases: TGTGCCAGCAGTACCGACAGGGGGCTGTTTTTT. V and J are TRBV28 and TRBJ1-4, with TRBD1 matching 9 bases. Looked up from germline, CDR1 is MDHEN and CDR2 is SYDVKM. The CDR3 has 11 amino acids. V shed 5 bases, J shed 14 bases, and the junction held 3 bases outside the gene matches.

The rearrangement links TRBV30 to TRBJ1-5, with TRBD1 as a possible D gene (5 bases). Trimming shortened V by 3 bases and J by 7 bases, and 13 bases separated the two germline ends. There are 13 residues in the CDR3. CDR1 is GTSNPN and CDR2 is SVGIG in the germline V gene (reference sequence). In DNA, the CDR3 is TGTGCCTGGAGCGGGGAGCGGGACCAGCCCCAGCATTTT. Its translation is CAWSGERDQPQHF.

V is TRBV6-4 and J is TRBJ1-1; 9 nucleotides match TRBD1. V shed 3 bases, J shed 5 bases, and the junction held 7 bases outside the gene matches. The CDR3 has 15 residues. Germline CDR1 reads MRHNA; CDR2 reads SNTAGT. In DNA, the CDR3 is TGTGCCAGCAGTGAAACCGGGACAGGGTTAACTGAAGCTTTCTTT. Translation: CASSETGTGLTEAFF.

J is TRBJ1-2 and V is TRBV6-5; TRBD1 agrees at 7 bases. Looked up from germline, CDR1 is MNHEY and CDR2 is SVGAGI. V lost 3 bases, J lost 6 bases, and 13 bases stayed unmatched. This CDR3 spans 16 amino acids. CDR3 DNA sequence: TGTGCCAGCAGTTATTCGGCGTTCGGAGGGGGCGATGGCTACACCTTC. It specifies CASSYSAFGGGDGYTF.

The rearrangement links TRBV28 to TRBJ1-4; D remains ambiguous. This CDR3 has 14 residues. Germline assignment: CDR1 MDHEN and CDR2 SYDVKM. Trimming pared 6 bases from V and 8 bases from J, leaving 16 bases between. In DNA form, the CDR3 reads TGTGCCAGCAGCCTGGACTGGGCGGAGGAAAAACTGTTTTTT. It translates to CASSLDWAEEKLFF.

The chain combines TRBV15 with TRBJ1-2; D possibly corresponds to TRBD1 (5 bases). This CDR3 has 14 amino acids. Germline loops: CDR1 LNHNV, CDR2 YYDKDF (reference sequence). With 0 bases removed from V and 4 bases from J, the gap between germline ends came to 9 bases. CDR3 coding DNA: TGTGCCACCAGCAGAGAATCGGGGGGCTATGGCTACACCTTC. Its translation is CATSRESGGYGYTF.

The chain links TRBV11-2 to TRBJ2-3; 9 positions match TRBD1. The CDR3 runs 17 residues. Germline V gene sequence: CDR1 SGHAT, CDR2 FQNNGV. V was clipped by 0 bases and J by 5 bases; unmatched bases: 9. The CDR3 region has the DNA TGTGCCAGCAGCTTAGATCATTCGACAGGGGGGATAGATACGCAGTATTTT. The encoded protein is CASSLDHSTGGIDTQYF.